This TCR beta chain is from a study of blood T cell repertoires in COVID-19. Study-wide context: Sites across the United States, Italy and Spain contributed samples from acute and convalescent COVID-19.

Germline CDR1 MNHEY, CDR2 SVGEGT. This CDR3 comprises 15 residues. Trimming removed 5 bases at V and 3 bases at J, with 17 bases between. Authors' analysis steps: For nucleated cells, counts were estimated from reference gene primer amplification. Clones were sequenced by immunoSEQ multiplex PCR, and TCRdb holds only the in-frame ones, with some missing. V and J calls and clone size follow that table, whereas D and trimming were derived from the DNA. The sample records fewer than 350,000 clones, approximately 86% being singletons. Everyone who took part was roughly 18 to 89 years old, and they came from fewer than 25 US areas.

The TCR comes from a woman aged 25 to 39 who had recovered from COVID-19. The chain recombines TRBV6-2 or TRBV6-3 with TRBJ2-7; D gene uncertain. The material sequenced was PBMCs or T cells enriched from blood (not recorded which). The CDR3 region has the DNA TGTGCCAGCAGTGGCCCCCGGGTTCAGCACTACGAGCAGTACTTC. The encoded protein is CASSGPRVQHYEQYF.